These 27 T cell receptor beta chains were sequenced from one sample in a study of OX40 agonist ivuxolimab in advanced cancers. Profiled with immunoSEQ multiplex PCR; TCRdb holds only in-frame clones, not every one. The sample carries about 80,000 clones, around nine tenths recorded once. The sample here was CD4+ or CD8+ T cells sorted from blood, taken in a trial of the OX40 agonist ivuxolimab. The receptors here all came from an adult with an advanced solid tumor such as melanoma, head and neck, liver or kidney cancer.

This clone was seen just once. The chain joins TRBV11-2 to TRBJ2-7; possible D gene TRBD1, 6 bases. The germline gives CDR1 SGHAT, CDR2 FQNNGV. This CDR3 is built from 15 residues. V was cut by 0 bases and J by 0 bases, with 9 bases left in between. The CDR3 loop is CASSLDPTGSYEQYF. Written as DNA, the CDR3 is TGTGCCAGCAGCTTAGACCCGACAGGCTCCTACGAGCAGTACTTC.

This clone was recorded once. The rearrangement joins TRBV30 to TRBJ2-7, with 7 bases that match TRBD2. Per germline, CDR1 GTSNPN and CDR2 SVGIG (reference sequence). J was trimmed by 4 bases and V by 2 bases; bases with no gene match: 14. This CDR3 region has 16 residues. This chain's CDR3 is CAWSPGLPGSGYEQYF. The CDR3 DNA reads TGTGCCTGGAGTCCGGGACTACCGGGGTCGGGTTACGAGCAGTACTTC.

The chain employs TRBV5-4 and TRBJ1-1; no clear D gene. V dropped 4 bases and J dropped 1 base, with 11 bases sitting between them. Germline CDR1 is SGHNT and CDR2 is YYREEE (reference sequence). The CDR3 contains 14 residues. CDR3 amino acids: CASSGPQENTEAFF. In DNA, the CDR3 is TGTGCCAGCAGCGGACCCCAGGAGAACACTGAAGCTTTCTTT.

V gene TRBV5-4 combines with J gene TRBJ2-2; possible D gene TRBD1, 5 bases. CDR3 length equals 15 residues. The ends were cut back, 4 bases at V and 0 bases at J, with 10 bases in the middle. Per germline, CDR1 SGHNT and CDR2 YYREEE (reference sequence). CDR3 sequence reads: CASSLRETNTGELFF. DNA for the CDR3: TGTGCCAGCAGCCTCAGGGAAACGAACACCGGGGAGCTGTTTTTT. Full variable domain (rest looked up from reference TRBV5-4 and TRBJ2-2): ETGVTQSPTHLIKTRGQQVTLRCSSQSGHNTVSWYQQALGQGPQFIFQYYREEENGRGNFPPRFSGLQFPNYSSELNVNALELDDSALYLCASSLRETNTGELFFGEGSRLTVL.

J is TRBJ2-5 and V is TRBV18; no clear D gene. V lost 0 bases to trimming and J lost 5 bases, with 10 bases between them. The germline CDR1 and CDR2 sequences are KGHSH and LQKENI. The CDR3 covers 14 residues. The CDR3 coding sequence is TGTGCCAGCTCACCACCTTCCAAGTCTGAGACCCAGTACTTC. Encoded protein: CASSPPSKSETQYF.

This chain joins TRBV19 and TRBJ1-4; no reliable D call. The CDR3 is 16 amino acids. Germline CDR1 is LNHDA and CDR2 is SQIVND (reference sequence). V was cut by 1 base and J by 4 bases, with 13 bases left in between. The CDR3 nucleotides are TGTGCCAGTAGTATAGGGTCCGGAGGAATTAATGAAAAACTGTTTTTT. Translated, it gives CASSIGSGGINEKLFF. Using reference TRBV19 and TRBJ1-4 for the parts outside the CDR3, the full variable domain is DGGITQSPKYLFRKEGQNVTLSCEQNLNHDAMYWYRQDPGQGLRLIYYSQIVNDFQKGDIAEGYSVSREKKESFPLTVTSAQKNPTAFYLCASSIGSGGINEKLFFGSGTQLSVL.

The chain uses TRBV5-1 and TRBJ2-3, with D unresolved. Germline V lookup: CDR1 SGHRS, CDR2 YFSETQ. This CDR3 spans 17 amino acids. V was shortened by 0 bases and J by 0 bases, with 14 bases between the two germline ends. The CDR3 loop is CASSLAGPGASTDTQYF. CDR3 sequence (DNA): TGCGCCAGCAGCTTGGCCGGACCAGGCGCTAGCACAGATACGCAGTATTTT. The full variable domain, rest sourced from reference TRBV5-1 and TRBJ2-3, is KAGVTQTPRYLIKTRGQQVTLSCSPISGHRSVSWYQQTPGQGLQFLFEYFSETQRNKGNFPGRFSGRQFSNSRSEMNVSTLELGDSALYLCASSLAGPGASTDTQYFGPGTRLTVL.

This rearrangement joins TRBV5-1 to TRBJ2-3, with TRBD2 matching over 11 bases. The germline V gene encodes CDR1 SGHRS and CDR2 YFSETQ. The CDR3 has 13 residues. The CDR3 bases are TGCGCGAGTAGCGGGAGGGGGACAGATACGCAGTATTTT. This gives the protein CASSGRGTDTQYF.

V gene TRBV6-5 combines with J gene TRBJ2-7, with D perhaps assigned TRBD1 or TRBD2 (5 bases each). Germline CDR1 reads MNHEY; CDR2 reads SVGAGI. The CDR3 length is 11 residues. The ends were cut back, 2 bases at V and 6 bases at J, with 5 bases in the middle. The CDR3 DNA is TGTGCCAGCAGTTACGGGGGCGAGCAGTACTTC. It translates to CASSYGGEQYF.

V usage is TRBV7-8 and J usage is TRBJ2-5, with 8 bases lining up with TRBD1. Trimming took 0 bases from V and 6 from J; bases not matched to a gene: 9. The CDR3 has 16 amino acids. The germline CDR1 and CDR2 sequences are SGHVS and FQNEAQ. The CDR3 region is CASSLAVAGGTKTQYF. CDR3 bases: TGTGCCAGCAGCTTAGCGGTGGCAGGGGGCACAAAGACCCAGTACTTC. The full variable domain, rest sourced from reference TRBV7-8 and TRBJ2-5, is GAGVSQSPRYKVAKRGQDVALRCDPISGHVSLFWYQQALGQGPEFLTYFQNEAQLDKSGLPSDRFFAERPEGSVSTLKIQRTQQEDSAVYLCASSLAVAGGTKTQYFGPGTRLLVL.

This chain joins TRBV5-6 and TRBJ2-4; D unresolved. The length of the CDR3 is 14 residues. V shed 4 bases and J shed 12 bases, with 20 bases lying between them. The germline V gene encodes CDR1 SGHDT and CDR2 YYEEEE. The CDR3 protein is CASSARAPRNGQYF. DNA for the CDR3: TGTGCCAGCAGCGCCCGGGCGCCCCGAAACGGTCAGTACTTC.

The chain recombines TRBV5-4 with TRBJ2-6; weak D call: TRBD2 (5 bases). The V end lost 0 bases, the J end lost 2 bases, and 9 bases lay between the germline ends. The CDR3 is 16 amino acids. Looked up from germline, CDR1 is SGHNT and CDR2 is YYREEE (reference sequence). The CDR3 DNA reads TGTGCCAGCAGCTTGGACCGGGGAGCTGGGGCCAACGTCCTGACTTTC. Protein sequence: CASSLDRGAGANVLTF.

The V gene is TRBV5-1, the J gene TRBJ2-3, with D possibly being TRBD2 (5 bases). The V and J ends lost 1 base and 0 bases respectively, with 15 bases between them. The CDR3 spans 17 residues. CDR1 and CDR2 from the germline V gene are SGHRS and YFSETQ. Here the CDR3 reads CASSLQPPGVSTDTQYF. CDR3 DNA: TGCGCCAGCAGCTTGCAGCCCCCCGGGGTTAGCACAGATACGCAGTATTTT.

This sequence joins TRBV19 and TRBJ2-6; 8 bases fit TRBD1. Germline values: CDR1 LNHDA, CDR2 SQIVND (reference sequence). After removal of 5 bases from V and 4 bases from J, the junction contained 4 bases not matched to a gene. This CDR3 has 15 residues. For the CDR3, the DNA is TGTGCCAGTAGTCAGGGGGCGCTGGGGGCCAACGTCCTGACTTTC. Encoded protein: CASSQGALGANVLTF.

The J gene is TRBJ2-5, the V gene TRBV2; D could derive from TRBD1 or TRBD2 (5 bases each). The germline V and J ends were trimmed by 7 bases and 2 bases, with 20 bases remaining between them. The CDR3 has 16 amino acids. Germline V gives CDR1 SNHLY, CDR2 FYNNEI. In DNA, the CDR3 is TGTGCCAGCAATTTCCTCGGGACGCCGGCACAAGAGACCCAGTACTTC. Its protein product is CASNFLGTPAQETQYF.

This sequence joins TRBV7-9 and TRBJ2-1, with D perhaps assigned TRBD1 or TRBD2 (6 bases each). Germline V gene lookup returns CDR1 SEHNR and CDR2 FQNEAQ (reference sequence). Deletions cut 8 bases from V and 7 bases from J, with 21 bases between. This CDR3 has 15 amino acids. CDR3 loop: CASLPGRGRRNEQFF. The DNA of the CDR3 is TGTGCCAGCCTCCCGGGCCGGGGGCGAAGGAATGAGCAGTTCTTC.

This clone appeared a single time. The chain joins TRBV9 to TRBJ1-2, with D uncertain. The CDR3 covers 13 residues. The V and J ends lost 2 bases and 4 bases respectively, with 9 bases between them. The germline CDR1 and CDR2 sequences are SGDLS and YYNGEE. The CDR3: CASSVGNSYGYTF. The CDR3 region has the DNA TGTGCCAGCAGCGTTGGGAATAGCTATGGCTACACCTTC.

The chain links TRBV5-1 to TRBJ1-1, with a tentative D call TRBD1 (5 bases). Germline V gene sequence: CDR1 SGHRS, CDR2 YFSETQ. Between the trimmed V and J ends, which lost 6 bases and 3 bases, there was a span of 18 bases. The CDR3 loop spans 15 amino acids. For the CDR3, the DNA is TGCGCCAGCACCTTCGGTGGGGGTCAGGACACTGAAGCTTTCTTT. Its protein product is CASTFGGGQDTEAFF.

This chain uses TRBV7-8 with TRBJ2-5; D may match TRBD1 or TRBD2 (6 bases each). The CDR3 runs to 14 residues. The V gene lost 5 bases and the J gene lost 4 bases, with 14 bases spanning the gap. Germline V lookup: CDR1 SGHVS, CDR2 FQNEAQ. CDR3 in amino acids: CASSQRGVAETQYF. The DNA for the CDR3 is TGTGCCAGCAGCCAGAGGGGGGTAGCAGAGACCCAGTACTTC.

As for this clone: Germline and junction disagree at one end, which may indicate a read error. V gene TRBV2 combines with J gene TRBJ1-2; no clear D gene. This CDR3 is 11 amino acids long. CDR1 and CDR2 from the germline V gene are SNHLY and FYNNEI. CDR3: CASSEALTENF. The DNA for the CDR3 is TGTGCCAGCAGTGAAGCGCTTACGGAAAACTTC.

The chain recombines TRBV4-3 with TRBJ2-1; TRBD2 aligns across 12 bases. J gave up 6 bases and V 4 bases, and 4 bases lay outside the gene matches. Germline V gene data show CDR1 as LGHNA and CDR2 as YSLEER. This CDR3 comprises 15 residues. CDR3 sequence (DNA): TGCGCCAGCAGCCTGACTAGCGGGGGTTCCAATGAGCAGTTCTTC. Translation gives CASSLTSGGSNEQFF.

The CDR3 DNA sequence: TGTGCCAGTAGTGCGTTGGAGAAGGCGACTGAAGCTTTCTTT. Amino acids: CASSALEKATEAFF. V usage is TRBV19 and J usage is TRBJ1-1; D unresolved. The V gene lost 5 bases and the J gene lost 5 bases, with 15 bases spanning the gap. The CDR3 totals 14 residues. Germline V gene data show CDR1 as LNHDA and CDR2 as SQIVND (reference sequence).

The chain carries TRBV27 and TRBJ1-2; the D is unclear. Germline V gene lookup returns CDR1 MNHEY and CDR2 SMNVEV (reference sequence). The CDR3 covers 12 residues. Trimming stripped 7 bases from V and 8 bases from J, with 14 bases between. The CDR3 loop is CASTASGKGYTF. The CDR3 DNA is TGTGCCAGCACCGCTTCGGGAAAAGGCTACACCTTC.

The V call is TRBV9, the J call TRBJ1-5; D might be TRBD1 (6 bases). The CDR3 extends over 14 amino acids. Trimming left V 3 bases short and J 0 bases short, with 7 bases between. The germline V gene has CDR1 SGDLS and CDR2 YYNGEE. CDR3 nucleotide sequence: TGTGCCAGCAGCGCACAGGGTAGCAATCAGCCCCAGCATTTT. Its protein product is CASSAQGSNQPQHF.

The chain joins TRBV4-3 to TRBJ1-1; 7 bases line up with TRBD1. The ends lost 4 bases at V and 0 bases at J; junction bases unmatched: 2. The CDR3 is 14 residues long. Germline V gene lookup returns CDR1 LGHNA and CDR2 YSLEER. The CDR3: CASSRDRVNTEAFF. CDR3 nucleotide sequence: TGCGCCAGCAGCCGTGACAGGGTGAACACTGAAGCTTTCTTT.

This clone has a single count. J is TRBJ2-7 and V is TRBV7-2, with 11 bases lining up with TRBD1. The CDR3 runs 17 residues. V gave up 4 bases and J gave up 4 bases; unmatched junction bases: 12. Germline CDR1 is SGHTA and CDR2 is FQGNSA. DNA of the CDR3: TGTGCCAGCAGCTCCCCCCCGACCGGGACAGGGGGATACGAGCAGTACTTC. Translating gives CASSSPPTGTGGYEQYF.

The V call is TRBV7-9, the J call TRBJ1-5; D is unresolved. Germline V CDR1 and CDR2: SEHNR, FQNEAQ (reference sequence). Trimming removed 1 base at V and 4 bases at J, with 8 bases between. This CDR3 has 14 amino acids. CDR3 in amino acids: CASSLDTDNQPQHF. CDR3 nucleotides: TGTGCCAGCAGCTTAGATACAGATAATCAGCCCCAGCATTTT.